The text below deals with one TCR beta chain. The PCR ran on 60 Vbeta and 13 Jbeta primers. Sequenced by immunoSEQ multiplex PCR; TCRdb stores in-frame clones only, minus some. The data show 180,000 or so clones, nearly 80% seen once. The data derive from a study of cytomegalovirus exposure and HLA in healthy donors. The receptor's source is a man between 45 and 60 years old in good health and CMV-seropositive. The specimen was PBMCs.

Here the CDR3 DNA reads TGTGCCAGCAGCGTAGCAATAGCGGGGGTGGAGACCCAGTACTTC. It is translated as CASSVAIAGVETQYF. The chain has TRBV9 and TRBJ2-5; 9 bases match TRBD2. Trimming cost V 0 bases and J 5 bases; bases outside gene matches: 5. The CDR3 is 15 amino acids. CDR1 is SGDLS, CDR2 YYNGEE, per germline. Looking up the rest from reference TRBV9 and TRBJ2-5 gives the full variable domain: DSGVTQTPKHLITATGQRVTLRCSPRSGDLSVYWYQQSLDQGLQFLIQYYNGEERAKGNILERFSAQQFPDLHSELNLSSLELGDSALYFCASSVAIAGVETQYFGPGTRLLVL.